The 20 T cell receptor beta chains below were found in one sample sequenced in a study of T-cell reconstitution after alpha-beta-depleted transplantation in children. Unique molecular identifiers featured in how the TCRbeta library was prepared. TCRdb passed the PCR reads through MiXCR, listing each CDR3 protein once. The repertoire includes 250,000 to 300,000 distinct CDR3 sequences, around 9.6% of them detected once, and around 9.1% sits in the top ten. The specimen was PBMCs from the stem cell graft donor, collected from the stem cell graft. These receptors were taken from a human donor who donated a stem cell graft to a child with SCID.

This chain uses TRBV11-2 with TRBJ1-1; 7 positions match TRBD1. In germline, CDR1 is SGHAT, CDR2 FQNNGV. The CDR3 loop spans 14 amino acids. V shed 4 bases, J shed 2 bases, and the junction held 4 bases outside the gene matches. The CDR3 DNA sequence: TGTGCCAGCAGCTATTGGGACAGTAACACTGAAGCTTTCTTT. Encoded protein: CASSYWDSNTEAFF.

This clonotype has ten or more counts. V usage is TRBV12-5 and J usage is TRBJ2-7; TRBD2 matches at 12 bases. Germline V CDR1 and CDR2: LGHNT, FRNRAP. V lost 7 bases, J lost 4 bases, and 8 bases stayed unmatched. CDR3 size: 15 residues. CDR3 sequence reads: CASARWLAGGYEQYF. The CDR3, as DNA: TGTGCTAGTGCTCGTTGGCTAGCGGGGGGGTACGAGCAGTACTTC.

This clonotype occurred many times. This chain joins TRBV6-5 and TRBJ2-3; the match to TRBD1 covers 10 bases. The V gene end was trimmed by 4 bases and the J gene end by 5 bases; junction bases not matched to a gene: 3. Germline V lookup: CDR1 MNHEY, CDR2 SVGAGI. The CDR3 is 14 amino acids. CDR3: CASSSGQGEDTQYF. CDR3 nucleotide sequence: TGTGCCAGCAGTTCCGGACAGGGGGAAGATACGCAGTATTTT.

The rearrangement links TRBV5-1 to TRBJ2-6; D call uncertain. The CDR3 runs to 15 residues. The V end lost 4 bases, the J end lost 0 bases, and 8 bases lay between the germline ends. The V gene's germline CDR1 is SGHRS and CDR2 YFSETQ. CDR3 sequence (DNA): TGCGCCAGCAGCCCCGACACCTCTGGGGCCAACGTCCTGACTTTC. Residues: CASSPDTSGANVLTF.

CDR3 protein: CASSFGGNTDTQYF. DNA of the CDR3: TGCGCCAGCTCCTTTGGGGGCAACACAGATACGCAGTATTTT. The rearrangement links TRBV5-1 to TRBJ2-3, with D possibly TRBD1 on 6 matching bases. The germline CDR1 and CDR2 sequences are SGHRS and YFSETQ. V gave up 7 bases and J gave up 2 bases, with 14 bases separating them. This CDR3 has 14 amino acids.

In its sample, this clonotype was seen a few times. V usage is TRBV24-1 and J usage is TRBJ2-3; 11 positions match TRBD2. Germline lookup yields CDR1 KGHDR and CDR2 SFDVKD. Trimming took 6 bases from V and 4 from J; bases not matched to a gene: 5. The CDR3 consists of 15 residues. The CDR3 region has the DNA TGTGCCACCAGTCTTAGCGGGGGGGCCTCAGATACGCAGTATTTT. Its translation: CATSLSGGASDTQYF.

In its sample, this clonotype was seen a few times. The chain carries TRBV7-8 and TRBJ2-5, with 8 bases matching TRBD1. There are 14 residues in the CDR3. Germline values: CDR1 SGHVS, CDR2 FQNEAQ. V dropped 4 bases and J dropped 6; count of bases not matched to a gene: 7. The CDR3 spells CASSSPGGLKTQYF. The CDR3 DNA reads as TGTGCCAGCAGCTCCCCAGGGGGCTTGAAGACCCAGTACTTC.

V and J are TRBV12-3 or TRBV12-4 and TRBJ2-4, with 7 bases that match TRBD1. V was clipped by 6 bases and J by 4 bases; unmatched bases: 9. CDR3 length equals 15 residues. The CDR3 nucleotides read TGTGCCAGCAGACTCGCCGGGACAGATAAAAACATTCAGTACTTC. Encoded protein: CASRLAGTDKNIQYF.

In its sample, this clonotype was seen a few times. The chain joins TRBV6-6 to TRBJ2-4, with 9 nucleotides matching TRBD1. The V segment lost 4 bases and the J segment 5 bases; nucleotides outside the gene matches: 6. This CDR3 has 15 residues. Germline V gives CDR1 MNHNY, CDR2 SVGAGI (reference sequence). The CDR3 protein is CASSSPGQGQNIQYF. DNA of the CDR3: TGTGCCAGCAGTTCCCCGGGACAGGGCCAAAACATTCAGTACTTC.

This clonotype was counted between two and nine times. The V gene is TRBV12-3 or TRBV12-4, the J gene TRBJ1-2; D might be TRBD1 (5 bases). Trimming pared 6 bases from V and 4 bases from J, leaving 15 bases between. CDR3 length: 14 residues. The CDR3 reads CASRGAGGSYGYTF. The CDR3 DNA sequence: TGTGCCAGCAGAGGAGCTGGGGGGAGCTATGGCTACACCTTC.

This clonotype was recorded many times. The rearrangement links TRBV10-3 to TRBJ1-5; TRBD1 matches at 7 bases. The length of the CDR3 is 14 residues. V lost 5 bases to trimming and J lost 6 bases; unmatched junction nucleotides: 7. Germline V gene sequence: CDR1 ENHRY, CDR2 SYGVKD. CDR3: CAISRQGEGQPQHF. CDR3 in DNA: TGTGCCATCAGTCGACAGGGTGAAGGTCAGCCCCAGCATTTT.

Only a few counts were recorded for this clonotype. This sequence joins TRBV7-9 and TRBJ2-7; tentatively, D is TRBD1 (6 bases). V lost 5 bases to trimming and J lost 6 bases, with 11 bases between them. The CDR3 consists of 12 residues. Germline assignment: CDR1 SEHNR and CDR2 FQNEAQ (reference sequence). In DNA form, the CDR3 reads TGTGCCAGCAGCCGGACAGCAGGCGAGCAGTACTTC. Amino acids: CASSRTAGEQYF. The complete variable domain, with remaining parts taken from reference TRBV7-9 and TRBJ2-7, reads DTGVSQNPRHKITKRGQNVTFRCDPISEHNRLYWYRQTLGQGPEFLTYFQNEAQLEKSRLLSDRFSAERPKGSFSTLEIQRTEQGDSAMYLCASSRTAGEQYFGPGTRLTVT.

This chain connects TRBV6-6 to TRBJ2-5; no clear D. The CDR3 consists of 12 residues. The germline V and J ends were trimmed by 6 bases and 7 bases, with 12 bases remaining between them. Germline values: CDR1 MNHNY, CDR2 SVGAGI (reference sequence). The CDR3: CASSSDGWTQYF. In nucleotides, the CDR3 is TGTGCCAGCAGCTCCGATGGGTGGACCCAGTACTTC.

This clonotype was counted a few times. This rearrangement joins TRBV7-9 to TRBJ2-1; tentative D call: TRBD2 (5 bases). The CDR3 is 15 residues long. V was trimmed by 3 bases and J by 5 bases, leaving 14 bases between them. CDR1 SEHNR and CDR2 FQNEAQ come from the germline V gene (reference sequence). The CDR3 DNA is TGTGCCAGCAGCTTGGGTTCTTCGGGGAACAATGAGCAGTTCTTC. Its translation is CASSLGSSGNNEQFF. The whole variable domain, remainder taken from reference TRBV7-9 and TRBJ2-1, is DTGVSQNPRHKITKRGQNVTFRCDPISEHNRLYWYRQTLGQGPEFLTYFQNEAQLEKSRLLSDRFSAERPKGSFSTLEIQRTEQGDSAMYLCASSLGSSGNNEQFFGPGTRLTVL.

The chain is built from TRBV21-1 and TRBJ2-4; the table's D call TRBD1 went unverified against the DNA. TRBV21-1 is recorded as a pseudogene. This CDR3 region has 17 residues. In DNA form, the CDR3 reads TGTGCCAACACCCCTGGGGAAACAGGCCCAAACAAAAACATTCGGTACTTC. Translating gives CANTPGETGPNKNIRYF.

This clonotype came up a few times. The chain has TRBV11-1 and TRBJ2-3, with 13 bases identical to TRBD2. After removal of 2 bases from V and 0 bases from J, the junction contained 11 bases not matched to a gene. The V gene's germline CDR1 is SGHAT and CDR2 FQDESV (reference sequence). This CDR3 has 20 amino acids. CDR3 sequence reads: CASSLPGLAGVRRSTDTQYF. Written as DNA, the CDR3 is TGTGCCAGCAGCTTACCAGGACTAGCGGGGGTCCGAAGGAGCACAGATACGCAGTATTTT.

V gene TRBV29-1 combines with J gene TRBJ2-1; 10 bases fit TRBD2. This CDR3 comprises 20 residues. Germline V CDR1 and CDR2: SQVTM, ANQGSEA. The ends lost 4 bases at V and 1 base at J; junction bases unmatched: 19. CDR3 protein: CSVAGGFVTSGDFSYNEQFF. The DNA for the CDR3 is TGCAGCGTTGCGGGGGGTTTTGTCACTAGCGGGGATTTTTCCTACAATGAGCAGTTCTTC.

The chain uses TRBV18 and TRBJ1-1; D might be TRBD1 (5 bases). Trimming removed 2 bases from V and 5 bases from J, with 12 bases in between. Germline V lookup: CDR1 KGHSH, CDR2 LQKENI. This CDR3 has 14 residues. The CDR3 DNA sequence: TGTGCCAGCTCACCAGGGGGGAGGATAACTGAAGCTTTCTTT. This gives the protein CASSPGGRITEAFF. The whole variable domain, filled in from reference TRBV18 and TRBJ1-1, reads NAGVMQNPRHLVRRRGQEARLRCSPMKGHSHVYWYRQLPEEGLKFMVYLQKENIIDESGMPKERFSAEFPKEGPSILRIQQVVRGDSAAYFCASSPGGRITEAFFGQGTRLTVV.

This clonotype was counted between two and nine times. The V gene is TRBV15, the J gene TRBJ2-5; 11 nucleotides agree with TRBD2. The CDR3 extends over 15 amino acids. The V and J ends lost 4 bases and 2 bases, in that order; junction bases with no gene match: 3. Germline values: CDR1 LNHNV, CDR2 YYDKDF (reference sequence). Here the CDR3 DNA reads TGTGCCACCAGCATTACTAGCGGGGGACAAGAGACCCAGTACTTC. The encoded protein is CATSITSGGQETQYF.

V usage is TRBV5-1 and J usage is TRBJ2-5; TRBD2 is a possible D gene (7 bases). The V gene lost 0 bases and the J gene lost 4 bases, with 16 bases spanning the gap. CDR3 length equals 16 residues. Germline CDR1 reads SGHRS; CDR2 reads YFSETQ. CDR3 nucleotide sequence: TGCGCCAGCAGCTTGGTTCAGGGGTCTAGCGGAGAGACCCAGTACTTC. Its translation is CASSLVQGSSGETQYF.